What follows is one TCR beta chain and its context. Germline assignment: CDR1 MDHEN and CDR2 SYDVKM. The CDR3 contains 15 residues. V gave up 7 bases and J gave up 7 bases; unmatched junction bases: 12. This sample stems from a study of cytomegalovirus exposure and HLA in healthy donors. Amplification used 60 Vbeta primers and 13 Jbeta primers. Sequenced by immunoSEQ multiplex PCR; TCRdb stores in-frame clones only, minus some. The sample has about 63,000 clones, roughly nine tenths seen once; the top ten hold about 12%. The chain couples TRBV28 to TRBJ2-1; TRBD2 aligns across 8 bases. This sequence was found in a woman younger than 45 in good health and CMV-seropositive. The source material was PBMCs. CDR3 amino acids: CASIPGLVIRNEQFF. CDR3 DNA sequence: TGTGCCAGCATCCCGGGACTAGTCATAAGAAATGAGCAGTTCTTC.